These 3 T cell receptor beta chains originate from one sample sequenced in a study of metastatic and nonmetastatic thyroid tumors. TCRdb re-clonotyped the PCR reads through MiXCR. The repertoire holds 10,000 to 15,000 clones, about 26% seen once, with 12% in the top ten. Each patient went into thyroid surgery without having received any treatment. Sequencing was performed on tumor tissue. These receptors all stem from a female donor with papillary thyroid cancer or a benign thyroid nodule (not recorded which). Some clones in this sample may be carry-over from other donors' samples.

As for this clone: At one end the junction does not follow the germline gene, possibly because of a read error. The rearrangement joins TRBV6-1 to TRBJ2-2, with 8 bases aligning to TRBD1. The germline V gene has CDR1 MNHNS and CDR2 SASEGT. This CDR3 is built from 12 residues. Written as DNA, the CDR3 is TGTGCCACCAGGACAGGGCTCGGGCAGCTGTTTTTT. It encodes CATRTGLGQLFF.

Regarding this clone: The junction and the germline gene differ at one end; a read error may be behind it. The chain has TRBV20-1 and TRBJ1-1, with a weak D call TRBD1 (5 bases). This CDR3 has 15 residues. CDR1 and CDR2 (germline): DFQATT, SNEGSKA (reference sequence). The CDR3 sequence is CSARVGAGRYTESFF. As DNA, the CDR3 is TGCAGTGCTAGAGTTGGGGCGGGGAGATACACTGAATCTTTCTTT.

The gene calls are TRBV20-1 and TRBJ1-2; 7 nucleotides agree with TRBD1. J gave up 4 bases and V 3 bases, and 5 bases lay outside the gene matches. The CDR3 loop spans 13 amino acids. Per the germline V gene, CDR1 is DFQATT and CDR2 is SNEGSKA (reference sequence). CDR3 nucleotides: TGCAGTGCTAGGGGGGCAGGGGGCTATGGCTACACCTTC. Protein: CSARGAGGYGYTF.